The 23 T cell receptor beta chains below all came from one sample that was sequenced in a study of blood T cell repertoires in COVID-19. Only in-frame clones appear in the TCRdb table, and some are missing; sequencing was by immunoSEQ multiplex PCR. The sample carries hundreds of thousands of clones, around 86% recorded once. Input material: peripheral blood. The source of these receptors is a man aged 60 to 75 who had recovered from COVID-19.

The chain combines TRBV19 with TRBJ2-2; D might be TRBD2 (6 bases). Germline V gives CDR1 LNHDA, CDR2 SQIVND (reference sequence). The V and J ends lost 3 bases and 6 bases respectively, with 11 bases between them. CDR3 length: 14 amino acids. The DNA of the CDR3 is TGTGCCAGTAGTATTCGCGGCGGGGCCGGGGAGCTGTTTTTT. Protein product: CASSIRGGAGELFF.

This chain uses TRBV28 with TRBJ1-1; D not resolved. CDR1 and CDR2 (germline): MDHEN, SYDVKM. The CDR3 totals 17 residues. Trimming left V 7 bases short and J 0 bases short, with 21 bases between. The CDR3 coding sequence is TGTGCCAGCATCCCTTCGGAGGGAACAAGGATGAACACTGAAGCTTTCTTT. This gives the protein CASIPSEGTRMNTEAFF.

The V gene is TRBV19, the J gene TRBJ1-6; 9 nucleotides match TRBD1. The J segment lost 9 bases and the V segment lost 3 bases, leaving 3 bases of the junction unmatched. Per germline, CDR1 LNHDA and CDR2 SQIVND (reference sequence). The CDR3 is 14 residues long. DNA of the CDR3: TGTGCCAGTAGTATGGGACAGGGAAGTTCACCCCTCCACTTT. This sequence encodes CASSMGQGSSPLHF.

J is TRBJ2-3 and V is TRBV18, with 7 bases identical to TRBD2. V was pared by 0 bases and J by 0 bases, with 3 bases of the junction left unmatched. CDR1 is KGHSH, CDR2 LQKENI, per germline. The CDR3 spans 16 residues. Here the CDR3 reads CASSPPGRGSTDTQYF. For the CDR3, the DNA is TGTGCCAGCTCACCACCGGGGCGGGGGAGCACAGATACGCAGTATTTT.

The chain carries TRBV7-9 and TRBJ1-3; no clear D. Germline V gives CDR1 SEHNR, CDR2 FQNEAQ (reference sequence). Trimming cost V 5 bases and J 16 bases, with 18 bases left between them. The length of the CDR3 is 12 residues. The CDR3 coding sequence is TGTGCCAGCAGCGCTGTGAGGGTGTTCTTGTATTTT. This codes for CASSAVRVFLYF.

This clone was seen just once. The J gene is TRBJ2-1, the V gene TRBV9, with TRBD1 matching over 10 bases. The CDR3 has 17 residues. Germline V gene lookup returns CDR1 SGDLS and CDR2 YYNGEE. Trimming at V came to 4 bases and at J to 4 bases, leaving 11 bases not matched to a gene. The CDR3 bases are TGTGCCAGCAGCAGAACATCCGGGACAGGGGTATACAATGAGCAGTTCTTC. Its translation: CASSRTSGTGVYNEQFF.

As concerns this clone: A read error may produce the germline difference seen at one junction end. The V and J genes are TRBV3-1 (or the pseudogene TRBV3-2) and TRBJ2-3; 9 bases are a match to TRBD1. Germline V gene data show CDR1 as LGHDT and CDR2 as YNNKEL (reference sequence). The CDR3 is 16 amino acids. CDR3 region: CASSLESTGGTDTQYF. CDR3 sequence (DNA): TGTGCCAGCAGCCTTGAATCTACAGGGGGCACCGATACGCAGTATTTT.

This chain links TRBV11-1 with TRBJ2-7; possibly TRBD1 for D (5 bases). The CDR3 contains 15 residues. The germline gives CDR1 SGHAT, CDR2 FQDESV (reference sequence). The germline V and J ends were trimmed by 4 bases and 1 base, with 14 bases remaining between them. The CDR3 DNA reads TGTGCCAGCAGCTACCTAGGGGCCCAATCCTACGAGCAGTACTTC. Encoded protein: CASSYLGAQSYEQYF. Supplemented by reference TRBV11-1 and TRBJ2-7, the full variable domain reads EAEVAQSPRYKITEKSQAVAFWCDPISGHATLYWYRQILGQGPELLVQFQDESVVDDSQLPKDRFSAERLKGVDSTLKIQPAELGDSAMYLCASSYLGAQSYEQYFGPGTRLTVT.

The DNA for the CDR3 is TGTGCCAGCAGCTTATCAGGCGGGGGGGCCACAGATACGCAGTATTTT. Translated: CASSLSGGGATDTQYF. This sequence joins TRBV7-3 and TRBJ2-3; 9 nucleotides agree with TRBD2. Germline V gene lookup returns CDR1 SGHTA and CDR2 FQGTGA. V shed 2 bases and J 2 bases; nucleotides not matched to a gene: 5. This CDR3 region has 16 residues.

The J gene is TRBJ2-1, the V gene TRBV11-3; D is ambiguous. The length of the CDR3 is 13 residues. V was pared by 1 base and J by 7 bases, with 8 bases between. Germline V gene sequence: CDR1 SGHNT, CDR2 YENEEA. CDR3 in DNA: TGTGCCAGCAGCTTAGGCCGGAGTAATGAGCAGTTCTTC. Its protein is CASSLGRSNEQFF.

With respect to this clone: The sample carries other DNA sequences with the same CDR3. The V call is TRBV5-1, the J call TRBJ2-7; D possibly corresponds to TRBD1 (5 bases). The CDR3 spans 13 residues. Trimming cost V 0 bases and J 1 base, with 5 bases left between them. Per the germline V gene, CDR1 is SGHRS and CDR2 is YFSETQ. For the CDR3, the DNA is TGCGCCAGCAGCTTGGACAGGTCCTACGAGCAGTACTTC. As protein: CASSLDRSYEQYF.

This clone was seen a handful of times. The chain combines TRBV27 with TRBJ2-5, with a possible D match to TRBD1 (5 bases). CDR1 is MNHEY and CDR2 is SMNVEV in the germline V gene (reference sequence). This CDR3 has 15 residues. With 6 bases removed from V and 6 bases from J, the gap between germline ends came to 20 bases. CDR3 in DNA: TGTGCCAGCAGACCGGACATCCCGACCGGTCAGACCCAGTACTTC. Protein sequence: CASRPDIPTGQTQYF.

The chain recombines TRBV27 with TRBJ2-5; 8 nucleotides align to TRBD1. Trimming took 0 bases from V and 4 from J; bases not matched to a gene: 4. The germline gives CDR1 MNHEY, CDR2 SMNVEV (reference sequence). The CDR3 is 15 residues long. As DNA, the CDR3 is TGTGCCAGCAGTTTATCAGCAGGGGGCGGAGAGACCCAGTACTTC. Translated, it gives CASSLSAGGGETQYF.

This chain joins TRBV10-3 and TRBJ2-5; D might be TRBD1 (6 bases). Trimming shortened V by 3 bases and J by 5 bases, and 22 bases separated the two germline ends. This CDR3 is 17 amino acids long. Germline CDR1 reads ENHRY; CDR2 reads SYGVKD. CDR3 nucleotide sequence: TGTGCCATCAGTGACTCCCCCGGGTGGGGGCGCGGGGAGACCCAGTACTTC. Residues: CAISDSPGWGRGETQYF.

The V and J genes are TRBV7-9 and TRBJ1-2; D gene ambiguous. Germline V gene lookup returns CDR1 SEHNR and CDR2 FQNEAQ (reference sequence). The length of the CDR3 is 14 residues. Trimming pared 5 bases from V and 2 bases from J, leaving 12 bases between. The CDR3 DNA reads as TGTGCCAGCAGCCCGAGTGGAGGAAACTATGGCTACACCTTC. Encoded protein: CASSPSGGNYGYTF. Based on the CDR3 plus reference TRBV7-9 and TRBJ1-2, the full variable domain is DTGVSQNPRHKITKRGQNVTFRCDPISEHNRLYWYRQTLGQGPEFLTYFQNEAQLEKSRLLSDRFSAERPKGSFSTLEIQRTEQGDSAMYLCASSPSGGNYGYTFGSGTRLTVV.

The V call is TRBV6-5, the J call TRBJ1-5; 7 bases agree with TRBD1. Germline V gene data show CDR1 as MNHEY and CDR2 as SVGAGI. This CDR3 spans 15 amino acids. Trimming took 6 bases from V and 1 from J; bases not matched to a gene: 6. In DNA form, the CDR3 reads TGTGCCAGCAGGCCTGACAGGGTAAGCAATCAGCCCCAGCATTTT. Its protein product is CASRPDRVSNQPQHF.

The V call is TRBV2, the J call TRBJ2-7; TRBD2 aligns across 9 bases. The germline V gene encodes CDR1 SNHLY and CDR2 FYNNEI. The trim removed 8 bases at V and 4 bases at J, leaving 9 bases unmatched. The CDR3 consists of 14 residues. The CDR3 nucleotides are TGTGCCAGCTCGGCTAGCGGGACCACATACGAGCAGTACTTC. It encodes CASSASGTTYEQYF. The whole variable domain, remainder taken from reference TRBV2 and TRBJ2-7, is EPEVTQTPSHQVTQMGQEVILRCVPISNHLYFYWYRQILGQKVEFLVSFYNNEISEKSEIFDDQFSVERPDGSNFTLKIRSTKLEDSAMYFCASSASGTTYEQYFGPGTRLTVT.

The chain carries TRBV11-2 and TRBJ2-7; 8 nucleotides match TRBD1. The V gene's germline CDR1 is SGHAT and CDR2 FQNNGV. The CDR3 loop spans 17 amino acids. The V and J ends lost 3 bases and 5 bases, in that order; junction bases with no gene match: 15. DNA of the CDR3: TGTGCCAGCAGCTTCCCACGCTCAGGGGGCAAGGGTAACGAGCAGTACTTC. As protein: CASSFPRSGGKGNEQYF.

The V gene is TRBV18, the J gene TRBJ1-1, with D perhaps matching TRBD1 (5 bases). The CDR3 consists of 14 residues. Germline assignment: CDR1 KGHSH and CDR2 LQKENI. V shed 2 bases and J shed 6 bases, with 13 bases lying between them. The CDR3 DNA reads TGTGCCAGCTCACCAAGGGGTCAACCGGCTGAAGCTTTCTTT. It specifies CASSPRGQPAEAFF.

This sequence joins TRBV4-3 and TRBJ2-2, with 11 bases matching TRBD1. After removal of 1 base from V and 2 bases from J, the junction contained 9 bases not matched to a gene. The CDR3 consists of 19 residues. Germline assignment: CDR1 LGHNA and CDR2 YSLEER. The CDR3 loop is CASSQVVGRTGGNTGELFF. The CDR3 nucleotides read TGCGCCAGCAGCCAAGTAGTAGGTCGGACAGGGGGCAACACCGGGGAGCTGTTTTTT.

The CDR3 DNA sequence: TGCAGCGTTGTTAGGGGCGCTTTCAATCCCTATGGCTACACCTTC. Translating it yields CSVVRGAFNPYGYTF. The chain carries TRBV29-1 and TRBJ1-2, with D possibly being TRBD1 (5 bases). CDR1 and CDR2 (germline): SQVTM, ANQGSEA. The length of the CDR3 is 15 residues. V was cut by 4 bases and J by 4 bases, with 19 bases left in between.

The V call is TRBV5-6, the J call TRBJ1-1; 11 nucleotides align to TRBD1. V shed 2 bases and J 1 base; nucleotides not matched to a gene: 4. The CDR3 totals 16 residues. CDR1 and CDR2 (germline): SGHDT, YYEEEE. In DNA, the CDR3 is TGTGCCAGCAGCTTCGGGACAGGGGGTAGGAACACTGAAGCTTTCTTT. It encodes CASSFGTGGRNTEAFF.

The V and J genes are TRBV7-9 and TRBJ1-1; possible D gene TRBD1, 5 bases. Germline-derived CDR1 and CDR2 are SEHNR and FQNEAQ (reference sequence). The CDR3 runs 16 residues. With 5 bases removed from V and 0 bases from J, the gap between germline ends came to 16 bases. The CDR3 spells CASSTSGGTMNTEAFF. In DNA form, the CDR3 reads TGTGCCAGCAGCACTAGCGGGGGAACCATGAACACTGAAGCTTTCTTT.